A selection of T cell receptor beta chains follows, all from one sample in a study of Ad26.COV2.S vaccination and SARS-CoV-2 variants. Repertoires were generated with immunoSEQ multiplex PCR, while TCRdb's copy carries only in-frame clones and drops some. This table holds about 410,000 clones, 92% found once. Sequenced material: peripheral blood, taken in a trial of Ad26.COV2.S vaccine versus placebo. All receptors come from a person between 18 and 65 years old who received the Ad26.COV2.S COVID-19 vaccine or a placebo. The CDR3 runs from the conserved cysteine through the conserved F or W. Each record gives: D gene, V gene, clone size, J gene, CDR3 DNA, CDR3 protein. D genes are given only for firm matches. Not all rows give a size; the values are once, few, many and, for expanded clones, a class.

>TRBD2|TRBV6-1|NA|TRBJ2-3
TGTGCCAGCAGTGATCGGACTAGCGCGCGCACAGATACGCAGTATTTT
CASSDRTSARTDTQYF
>NA|TRBV9|NA|TRBJ1-6
TGTGCCAGCAGTTTTCCATCTGATAATTCACCCCTCCACTTT
CASSFPSDNSPLHF
>TRBD1|TRBV6-5|NA|TRBJ1-5
TGTGCCAGCAGCATGTCAGGGGGGAATCAGCCCCAGCATTTT
CASSMSGGNQPQHF
>NA|TRBV11-2|NA|TRBJ1-2
TGTGCCAGCAGGCCTGGACAGAGCTATGGCTACACCTTC
CASRPGQSYGYTF
>TRBD1|TRBV14|NA|TRBJ1-2
TGTGCCAGCAGCCCAGACAGGGTTGGCTACACCTTC
CASSPDRVGYTF
>NA|TRBV11-2|NA|TRBJ2-2
TGTGCCAGCAGCTCCACTGGGACCGGGGAGCTGTTTTTT
CASSSTGTGELFF
>NA|TRBV7-2|NA|TRBJ1-5
TGTGCCAGCAGCTTAGAGGGCGATAATCAGCCCCAGCATTTT
CASSLEGDNQPQHF
>NA|TRBV4-3|once|TRBJ1-2
TGCGCCAGCAGCCAAGGACAATGCTGCACCTTC
CASSQGQCCTF
>NA|TRBV4-3|NA|TRBJ1-4
TGCGCCAGCAGCACAACAGCAACTAATGAAAAACTGTTTTTT
CASSTTATNEKLFF
>NA|TRBV6-6|NA|TRBJ2-7
TGTGCCAGCAGTTACAACGGACGTAAGACCTACGAGCAGTACTTC
CASSYNGRKTYEQYF
>TRBD1|TRBV28|NA|TRBJ1-1
TGTGCCAGCGGCGGACAGGGGGTCACTGAAGCTTTCTTT
CASGGQGVTEAFF
>NA|TRBV19|NA|TRBJ1-5
TGTGCCAGTAGTATGGAAGGGGGAATCCAGCCCCAGCATTTT
CASSMEGGIQPQHF
>NA|TRBV7-8|once|TRBJ1-2
TGTGCCAGCAGCCAAGGGAGGACTGTTCTATTTGGCTACACCTTC
CASSQGRTVLFGYTF
>TRBD1|TRBV9|NA|TRBJ1-1
TGTGCCAGCAGCTTACAGGGGTCCACTGAAGCTTTCTTT
CASSLQGSTEAFF
>NA|TRBV7-9|NA|TRBJ2-3
TGTGCCAGCAGCCACGGACTACCAGCTAACACAGATACGCAGTATTTT
CASSHGLPANTDTQYF
>TRBD2|TRBV4-2|NA|TRBJ2-7
TGTGCCAGCAGCGCGATGCGGGGGGCTGGGGAGCAGTACTTC
CASSAMRGAGEQYF
>NA|TRBV19|NA|TRBJ1-2
TGTGCCAGTAGCCCCGTCAGGAACTATGGCTACACCTTC
CASSPVRNYGYTF
>NA|TRBV7-2|NA|TRBJ2-1
TGTGCCAGCAGCCCTCAGGGGAGCTCCTACAATGAGCAGTTCTTC
CASSPQGSSYNEQFF
>TRBD2|TRBV20-1|once|TRBJ2-1
TGCAGTGCTAGTTACCCGGGACTAGTATACAATGAGCAGTTCTTC
CSASYPGLVYNEQFF
>TRBD1|TRBV24-1|NA|TRBJ1-2
TGTGCCACCAGTGATTTGTTAGTGGGACAGGGGGACTATGGCTACACCTTC
CATSDLLVGQGDYGYTF
>NA|TRBV19|NA|TRBJ1-4
TGTGCCAGTAGTAACTTTGAAGGGGAAAAACTGTTTTTT
CASSNFEGEKLFF
>TRBD1|TRBV7-2|NA|TRBJ1-6
TGTGCCAGCACCTTGGGACAGTCGAATTCACCCCTCCACTTT
CASTLGQSNSPLHF
>TRBD1|TRBV6-5|NA|TRBJ1-2
TGTGCCAGCAGACCCGGGACAGGGGTCTATGGCTACACCTTC
CASRPGTGVYGYTF
>NA|TRBV7-9|NA|TRBJ1-4
TGTGCCAGCAGCTTAGGCCTTAATGAAAAACTGTTTTTT
CASSLGLNEKLFF
>NA|TRBV28|NA|TRBJ1-1
TGTGCCAGCAGTTGGGGGGATAACACTGAAGCTTTCTTT
CASSWGDNTEAFF
>NA|TRBV5-1|NA|TRBJ2-2
TGCGCCAGCAGCTTGGAGGACGGATTCGTGAACACCGGGGAGCTGTTTTTT
CASSLEDGFVNTGELFF
>NA|TRBV4-2|NA|TRBJ2-5
TGTGCCAGCAGCCAAGGACCCACTTTCGGCGATGCTAAGTACTTC
CASSQGPTFGDAKYF
>TRBD1|TRBV19|NA|TRBJ1-5
TGTGCCAGTACCCCAGGGGGCGATTACAATCAGCCCCAGCATTTT
CASTPGGDYNQPQHF
>NA|TRBV4-1|NA|TRBJ1-4
TGCGCCAGCAGCCATGGCGGGGACCGATGGGGGTTCGAAAAACTGTTTTTT
CASSHGGDRWGFEKLFF
>TRBD1|TRBV18|NA|TRBJ1-3
TGTGCCAGCTCACCACCAGCGAGCTTGGGGACAGGGACTGGAAACACCATATATTTT
CASSPPASLGTGTGNTIYF
>NA|TRBV28|NA|TRBJ2-5
TGTGCCATAACCGACAGCCAAGAGACCCAGTACTTC
CAITDSQETQYF
>NA|TRBV18|once|TRBJ1-1
TGTGCCAGCTCACCACTGAACACTGAAGCTTTCTTT
CASSPLNTEAFF
>NA|TRBV28|NA|TRBJ1-3
TGTGCCAGCAGATCAGGGCTTGGAAACACCATATATTTT
CASRSGLGNTIYF
>NA|TRBV28|NA|TRBJ1-4
TGTGCCAGCAGTTTATGGCAGCAGACTAATGAAAAACTGTTTTTT
CASSLWQQTNEKLFF
>NA|TRBV30|NA|TRBJ1-1
TGTGCCTGGAGTGTACACTTCACAGATGAAGCTTTCTTT
CAWSVHFTDEAFF
>NA|TRBV2|NA|TRBJ1-5
TGTGCCAGCAGTGTGGCCCGAGATCAGCCCCAGCATTTT
CASSVARDQPQHF
>NA|TRBV6-2/TRBV6-3|once|TRBJ2-5
TGTGCCAGCAGTCTGGGGCATACTTTGTACCAAGAGACCCAGTACTTC
CASSLGHTLYQETQYF
>NA|TRBV19|NA|TRBJ1-2
TGTGCCAGTAGTATCGGAGATGGCTACACCTTC
CASSIGDGYTF
>NA|TRBV7-2|NA|TRBJ2-1
TGTGCCAGCAGCCCTACCAGACAGACCGCAGCGGGCAATGAGCAGTTCTTC
CASSPTRQTAAGNEQFF
>NA|TRBV6-2/TRBV6-3|NA|TRBJ2-7
TGTGCCAGCAGTTACGCCGACGGCAAATACGAGCAGTACTTC
CASSYADGKYEQYF
>NA|TRBV11-2|NA|TRBJ2-7
TGTGCCAGCAGCGGGAGCCAGGGTAGCCTAAGAAACTACGAGCAGTACTTC
CASSGSQGSLRNYEQYF
>NA|TRBV30|NA|TRBJ2-7
TGTGCCTGGAGTGTCGGGTCGTCCTACGAGCAGTACTTC
CAWSVGSSYEQYF
>TRBD1|TRBV28|NA|TRBJ2-5
TGTACTTCCGGGACAGAAGAGACCCAGTACTTC
CTSGTEETQYF
>TRBD1|TRBV6-6|NA|TRBJ1-2
TGTGCCAGCAGTTACTCGCAACAGGGGGCGGACTATGGCTACACCTTC
CASSYSQQGADYGYTF